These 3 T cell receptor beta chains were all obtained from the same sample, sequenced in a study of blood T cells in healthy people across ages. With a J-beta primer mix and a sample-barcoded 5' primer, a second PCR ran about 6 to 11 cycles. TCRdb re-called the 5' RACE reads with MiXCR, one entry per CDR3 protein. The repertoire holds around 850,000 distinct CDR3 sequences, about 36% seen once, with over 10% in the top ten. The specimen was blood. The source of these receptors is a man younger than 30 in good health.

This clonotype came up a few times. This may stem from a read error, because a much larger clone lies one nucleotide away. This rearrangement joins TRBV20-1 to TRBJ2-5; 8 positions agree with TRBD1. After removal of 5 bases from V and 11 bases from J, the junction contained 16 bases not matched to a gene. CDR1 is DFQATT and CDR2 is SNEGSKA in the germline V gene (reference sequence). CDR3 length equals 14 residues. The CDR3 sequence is CSARGTGGYNEQYF. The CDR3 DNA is TGCAGTGCTCGTGGGACAGGCGGGTACAATGAGCAGTACTTC.

The CDR3, as DNA: TGTGCCAGCCGTGACCTCGGGGGCTACACCTTC. Protein sequence: CASRDLGGYTF. V is TRBV12-3 or TRBV12-4 and J is TRBJ1-2; D unclear. V lost 8 bases to trimming and J lost 8 bases, with 12 bases between them. This CDR3 comprises 11 residues.

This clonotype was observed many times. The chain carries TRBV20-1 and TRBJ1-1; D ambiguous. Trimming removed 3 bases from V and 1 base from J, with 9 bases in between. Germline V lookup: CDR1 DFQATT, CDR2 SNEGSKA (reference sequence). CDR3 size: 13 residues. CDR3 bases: TGCAGTGCTAGTTCACAGCCGAACACTGAAGCTTTCTTT. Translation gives CSASSQPNTEAFF.